Shown below are 31 T cell receptor beta chains from a single sample sequenced in a study of blood T cell repertoires in COVID-19. Assay: immunoSEQ multiplex PCR; the TCRdb copy retains only in-frame clones and omits some. The data contain about 55,000 clones, 90% of them singletons. Sequencing was done on a sample of peripheral blood. Every receptor here comes from a man in his forties or fifties with acute or convalescent COVID-19.

This sequence joins TRBV3-1 (or the pseudogene TRBV3-2) and TRBJ1-1; a weak D match, TRBD1 (6 bases). This CDR3 is 17 amino acids long. Germline V lookup: CDR1 LGHDT, CDR2 YNNKEL (reference sequence). V gave up 4 bases and J gave up 6 bases, with 24 bases separating them. The CDR3 reads CASSRRGATQGKAEAFF. The CDR3 DNA follows: TGTGCCAGCAGCCGCAGGGGTGCTACGCAGGGAAAGGCTGAAGCTTTCTTT.

This rearrangement joins TRBV6-5 to TRBJ1-2; perhaps TRBD1 as D (6 bases). The length of the CDR3 is 14 residues. Germline CDR1 reads MNHEY; CDR2 reads SVGAGI. Trimming removed 6 bases from V and 4 bases from J, with 15 bases in between. Written as DNA, the CDR3 is TGTGCCAGCAGACTTACAGGGTCCGGCTATGGCTACACCTTC. It codes for CASRLTGSGYGYTF.

The genes are TRBV19 and TRBJ1-4; possible D gene TRBD1, 5 bases. V lost 10 bases and J 7 bases, leaving 19 bases between the germline ends. CDR3 length: 14 amino acids. The germline V gene encodes CDR1 LNHDA and CDR2 SQIVND (reference sequence). CDR3 protein: CATQPGGIGEKLFF. Written as DNA, the CDR3 is TGTGCCACCCAGCCGGGGGGGATAGGTGAAAAACTGTTTTTT.

The chain carries TRBV5-1 and TRBJ2-3; D is possibly TRBD2 (5 bases). There are 14 residues in the CDR3. CDR1 and CDR2 (germline): SGHRS, YFSETQ. V shed 2 bases and J shed 13 bases, with 20 bases lying between them. CDR3 nucleotide sequence: TGCGCCAGCAGCTTCACTACCCGGGGAGTGGAGGAGTATTTT. Its translation is CASSFTTRGVEEYF.

This chain joins TRBV5-5 and TRBJ2-3; tentatively, D is TRBD2 (6 bases). V was clipped by 0 bases and J by 0 bases, with 8 bases between them. The germline CDR1 and CDR2 sequences are SGHKS and YYEKEE (reference sequence). The CDR3 is 15 residues long. The CDR3 nucleotides read TGTGCCAGCAGCTTGGGCGGGACTAGCACAGATACGCAGTATTTT. It yields the protein CASSLGGTSTDTQYF.

The rearrangement uses TRBV6-5 and TRBJ1-4; TRBD1 agrees at 8 bases. The V gene end was trimmed by 11 bases and the J gene end by 0 bases; junction bases not matched to a gene: 2. Germline V gene data show CDR1 as MNHEY and CDR2 as SVGAGI. CDR3 length equals 13 residues. CDR3 sequence (DNA): TGTGCCGGACAGGGAGCAACTAATGAAAAACTGTTTTTT. This codes for CAGQGATNEKLFF.

The CDR3 region is CASSLLRDSATEAFF. The CDR3 nucleotides are TGCGCCAGCAGCTTGCTCAGGGACAGTGCCACTGAAGCTTTCTTT. V and J are TRBV5-1 and TRBJ1-1, with 7 bases aligning to TRBD1. The V and J ends lost 1 base and 4 bases, in that order; junction bases with no gene match: 7. The CDR3 is 15 amino acids. The germline CDR1 and CDR2 sequences are SGHRS and YFSETQ.

V gene TRBV5-1 combines with J gene TRBJ1-3; weak D call: TRBD1 (5 bases). Trimming cost V 4 bases and J 0 bases, with 8 bases left between them. This CDR3 comprises 14 residues. The germline V gene encodes CDR1 SGHRS and CDR2 YFSETQ. The CDR3 spells CASSPTVSGNTIYF. The CDR3 nucleotides are TGCGCCAGCAGCCCGACAGTCTCTGGAAACACCATATATTTT.

The V and J genes are TRBV11-2 and TRBJ1-6; tentative D call: TRBD1 (5 bases). This CDR3 contains 14 residues. Germline CDR1 SGHAT, CDR2 FQNNGV. Trimming took 5 bases from V and 8 from J, leaving 13 bases between them. The CDR3 region is CASSPDSGYSPLHF. The CDR3 DNA is TGTGCCAGCAGCCCTGACAGCGGGTATTCACCCCTCCACTTT. Supplemented by reference TRBV11-2 and TRBJ1-6, the full variable domain reads EAGVAQSPRYKIIEKRQSVAFWCNPISGHATLYWYQQILGQGPKLLIQFQNNGVVDDSQLPKDRFSAERLKGVDSTLKIQPAKLEDSAVYLCASSPDSGYSPLHFGNGTRLTVT.

J is TRBJ2-2 and V is TRBV18; a weak D match, TRBD2 (5 bases). The V end lost 3 bases, the J end lost 10 bases, and 9 bases lay between the germline ends. Germline CDR1 KGHSH, CDR2 LQKENI. The CDR3 is 12 amino acids. The CDR3 DNA reads as TGTGCCAGCTCACCCTATAGCGAGGAGCTGTTTTTT. Its translation is CASSPYSEELFF.

V usage is TRBV27 and J usage is TRBJ1-2, with 9 bases that match TRBD1. CDR1 is MNHEY and CDR2 is SMNVEV in the germline V gene (reference sequence). The CDR3 length is 15 residues. After removal of 4 bases from V and 4 bases from J, the junction contained 7 bases not matched to a gene. CDR3 region: CASSSTGGAGYGYTF. The CDR3 DNA sequence: TGTGCCAGCAGTTCCACAGGGGGCGCAGGCTATGGCTACACCTTC.

The chain employs TRBV30 and TRBJ1-5; weak D call: TRBD1 (5 bases). The germline V and J ends were trimmed by 0 bases and 4 bases, with 16 bases remaining between them. Per the germline V gene, CDR1 is GTSNPN and CDR2 is SVGIG (reference sequence). The CDR3 covers 16 residues. The CDR3, as DNA: TGTGCCTGGAGTGTACGATCCGGGGGTGGGAATCAGCCCCAGCATTTT. As protein: CAWSVRSGGGNQPQHF.

The V call is TRBV5-1, the J call TRBJ2-2, with D maybe TRBD1 (6 bases). CDR1 SGHRS and CDR2 YFSETQ come from the germline V gene. This CDR3 is built from 13 residues. The germline V and J ends were trimmed by 0 bases and 9 bases, with 9 bases remaining between them. CDR3 sequence reads: CASSLEGERELFF. CDR3 nucleotides: TGCGCCAGCAGCTTGGAGGGGGAGCGGGAGCTGTTTTTT.

The chain links TRBV7-6 to TRBJ1-1; D uncertain. Trimming removed 6 bases from V and 6 bases from J, with 17 bases in between. The CDR3 sequence is 14 residues long. Germline V gene data show CDR1 as SGHVS and CDR2 as FNYEAQ. The DNA for the CDR3 is TGTGCCAGCAGGACTACGGGCCCCGCGTCTGAAGCTTTCTTT. Translation: CASRTTGPASEAFF.

The genes are TRBV24-1 and TRBJ2-3; 8 positions agree with TRBD1. The CDR3 spans 17 residues. Germline V gives CDR1 KGHDR, CDR2 SFDVKD. Trimming at V came to 3 bases and at J to 5 bases, leaving 12 bases not matched to a gene. As DNA, the CDR3 is TGTGCCACCAGTGATCCTGAAGCTGGACAGGGATTAGATACGCAGTATTTT. Protein product: CATSDPEAGQGLDTQYF.

The chain combines TRBV7-9 with TRBJ1-2; TRBD1 agrees at 7 bases. The V gene's germline CDR1 is SEHNR and CDR2 FQNEAQ (reference sequence). This CDR3 spans 15 amino acids. J lost 7 bases, V lost 5 bases, and 13 bases had no gene match. The CDR3 region is CASSPGDREPLGYTF. The CDR3 DNA sequence: TGTGCCAGCAGCCCCGGTGACAGGGAGCCCCTTGGCTACACCTTC.

The V call is TRBV27, the J call TRBJ2-5; 12 bases map to TRBD2. The CDR3 sequence is 15 residues long. The germline V gene has CDR1 MNHEY and CDR2 SMNVEV (reference sequence). V was pared by 3 bases and J by 3 bases, with 2 bases of the junction left unmatched. The DNA for the CDR3 is TGTGCCAGCAGTTTTCGACTAGCGGGAGAAGAGACCCAGTACTTC. Amino acids: CASSFRLAGEETQYF.

The chain couples TRBV2 to TRBJ1-5; D may be TRBD1 (6 bases). Germline V gives CDR1 SNHLY, CDR2 FYNNEI. CDR3 length equals 14 residues. V lost 3 bases to trimming and J lost 5 bases, with 11 bases between them. In nucleotides, the CDR3 is TGTGCCAGCAGTGATGGGGGGGCCCATCAGCCCCAGCATTTT. Translation: CASSDGGAHQPQHF.

The table lists this clone with a count of one. The rearrangement uses TRBV27 and TRBJ2-7; 7 positions agree with TRBD1. CDR3 length: 15 residues. Trimming removed 0 bases from V and 6 bases from J; junction bases left unmatched: 8. Looked up from germline, CDR1 is MNHEY and CDR2 is SMNVEV (reference sequence). The DNA of the CDR3 is TGTGCCAGCAGTTTATCTATCCAGACAGGGCGCGAGCAGTACTTC. It is translated as CASSLSIQTGREQYF.

This chain connects TRBV2 to TRBJ2-1; TRBD2 agrees at 10 bases. CDR3 length equals 15 residues. CDR1 is SNHLY and CDR2 is FYNNEI in the germline V gene. With V trimmed by 4 bases and J by 7 bases, 7 bases remained unmatched. CDR3 nucleotide sequence: TGTGCCAGCAGTGGTTCTAGCGGGAGTCTAAATGAGCAGTTCTTC. This gives the protein CASSGSSGSLNEQFF. Full variable domain (outside the CDR3, taken from reference TRBV2 and TRBJ2-1): EPEVTQTPSHQVTQMGQEVILRCVPISNHLYFYWYRQILGQKVEFLVSFYNNEISEKSEIFDDQFSVERPDGSNFTLKIRSTKLEDSAMYFCASSGSSGSLNEQFFGPGTRLTVL.

The chain links TRBV30 to TRBJ1-2, with TRBD1 matching over 8 bases. Losses at the gene ends were 5 bases for V and 8 bases for J; bases not matched to a gene: 7. Germline V gene data show CDR1 as GTSNPN and CDR2 as SVGIG (reference sequence). The CDR3 loop spans 12 amino acids. CDR3 sequence: CAWRPDRDGYTF. DNA for the CDR3: TGTGCCTGGCGACCGGACAGGGACGGCTACACCTTC.

This chain connects TRBV7-3 to TRBJ2-1, with D possibly matching TRBD2 (5 bases). CDR3 length equals 15 residues. Trimming took 5 bases from V and 4 from J, leaving 15 bases between them. Germline V gives CDR1 SGHTA, CDR2 FQGTGA. CDR3 nucleotides: TGTGCCAGCAGCCCCAGACTATTGGATTACAATGAGCAGTTCTTC. Protein sequence: CASSPRLLDYNEQFF.

This chain joins TRBV11-1 and TRBJ2-3, with 10 bases fitting TRBD2. V shed 1 base and J 5 bases; nucleotides not matched to a gene: 0. CDR1 and CDR2 from the germline V gene are SGHAT and FQDESV (reference sequence). The CDR3 is 14 residues long. CDR3 sequence (DNA): TGTGCCAGCAGCTTAGGACTAGCGGGAGATACGCAGTATTTT. Encoded protein: CASSLGLAGDTQYF.

The genes are TRBV11-3 and TRBJ2-3; TRBD2 matches at 8 bases. Germline lookup yields CDR1 SGHNT and CDR2 YENEEA. The CDR3 has 13 amino acids. V lost 5 bases and J lost 9; bases outside the gene matches: 7. Here the CDR3 reads CASSTWLAGTQYF. In nucleotides, the CDR3 is TGTGCCAGCAGCACCTGGCTAGCGGGCACGCAGTATTTT.

V usage is TRBV5-1 and J usage is TRBJ1-2; no reliable D call. V lost 0 bases to trimming and J lost 0 bases, with 9 bases between them. This CDR3 spans 15 amino acids. Germline CDR1 reads SGHRS; CDR2 reads YFSETQ. The CDR3 sequence: CASSLESNSNYGYTF. CDR3 nucleotides: TGCGCCAGCAGCTTGGAGAGCAATTCTAACTATGGCTACACCTTC.

This chain uses TRBV19 with TRBJ2-2; 7 bases agree with TRBD1. The CDR3 totals 14 residues. V shed 10 bases, J shed 7 bases, and the junction held 12 bases outside the gene matches. Germline V gene sequence: CDR1 LNHDA, CDR2 SQIVND (reference sequence). CDR3 protein: CATADRIRVGELFF. CDR3 DNA: TGTGCCACCGCGGACAGGATCAGGGTCGGGGAGCTGTTTTTT.

This sequence joins TRBV24-1 and TRBJ2-3, with D possibly TRBD2 on 6 matching bases. V was clipped by 3 bases and J by 7 bases, with 16 bases between them. This CDR3 region has 15 residues. Germline V gene lookup returns CDR1 KGHDR and CDR2 SFDVKD. The CDR3 nucleotides read TGTGCCACCAGTGATCCTGCACCGGGGGTGAATACGCAGTATTTT. It encodes CATSDPAPGVNTQYF.

This clone was seen just once. This chain's CDR3 is CASSLGGIANYGYTF. Written as DNA, the CDR3 is TGTGCCAGCAGTTTGGGGGGGATAGCAAACTATGGCTACACCTTC. The chain joins TRBV6-5 to TRBJ1-2; D might be TRBD1 (5 bases). The CDR3 has 15 amino acids. Looked up from germline, CDR1 is MNHEY and CDR2 is SVGAGI. Deletions cut 4 bases from V and 2 bases from J, with 14 bases between.

The chain couples TRBV7-2 to TRBJ1-5; D unclear. This CDR3 spans 16 amino acids. Germline V lookup: CDR1 SGHTA, CDR2 FQGNSA. The V gene lost 1 base and the J gene lost 1 base, with 11 bases spanning the gap. CDR3 sequence: CASSLVGLGSNQPQHF. The CDR3 DNA is TGTGCCAGCAGCTTAGTTGGACTTGGGAGCAATCAGCCCCAGCATTTT.

The rearrangement uses TRBV7-8 and TRBJ1-2, with D unresolved. Germline CDR1 is SGHVS and CDR2 is FQNEAQ. V lost 1 base to trimming and J lost 1 base, with 7 bases between them. The CDR3 consists of 14 residues. The CDR3 nucleotides are TGTGCCAGCAGCTTAGGGAGGATTAACTATGGCTACACCTTC. It translates to CASSLGRINYGYTF. The variable domain in full, with the rest retrieved from reference TRBV7-8 and TRBJ1-2, is GAGVSQSPRYKVAKRGQDVALRCDPISGHVSLFWYQQALGQGPEFLTYFQNEAQLDKSGLPSDRFFAERPEGSVSTLKIQRTQQEDSAVYLCASSLGRINYGYTFGSGTRLTVV.

The chain has TRBV9 and TRBJ2-7, with 9 bases identical to TRBD1. Germline CDR1 and CDR2: SGDLS and YYNGEE. After removal of 2 bases from V and 3 bases from J, the junction contained 3 bases not matched to a gene. This CDR3 is built from 14 residues. As DNA, the CDR3 is TGTGCCAGCAGCGTCCGGGACAGGGACTACGAGCAGTACTTC. Translated, it gives CASSVRDRDYEQYF.